The TCR beta chain described here comes from a study of identical twins. Template switching added a universal primer site; cDNA carried unique molecular identifiers. TCRdb fed the 5' RACE reads into MiXCR, producing one record per CDR3 protein. The repertoire holds roughly 630,000 distinct CDR3 sequences, with just over 7% as singletons. The CDR3 spans 13 residues. V lost 2 bases to trimming and J lost 5 bases; unmatched junction nucleotides: 4. Germline-derived CDR1 and CDR2 are DFQATT and SNEGSKA (reference sequence). Another study also made use of these data, one on yellow fever vaccine responses in identical twins. That paper adds: The T cell response to vaccination in identical twins was reportedly partly convergent and partly personalized.

This clonotype originated in a young woman in good health. The sequenced material came from PBMCs. The chain has TRBV20-1 and TRBJ1-1; TRBD1 aligns across 8 bases. The CDR3 sequence: CSARSDRETEAFF. The CDR3, as DNA: TGCAGTGCTAGATCGGACAGGGAAACTGAAGCTTTCTTT.